The clone carrying this TCR beta chain was counted between two and nine times. The CDR3 extends over 12 amino acids. Trimming removed 0 bases from V and 10 bases from J, with 10 bases in between. Germline CDR1 and CDR2: SGHRS and YFSETQ. Assay: immunoSEQ multiplex PCR; the TCRdb copy retains only in-frame clones and omits some. The sample comprises around 180,000 clones, around 88% of which are singletons, and 4.5% to 6% rests with the top ten. This record comes from a study of control samples from healthy donors and cancer patients. The receptor's source is a woman aged 25-40 years in good health. The chain employs TRBV5-1 and TRBJ1-2; D is uncertain. Sample: blood. CDR3 protein: CASSLGRDSYTF. The CDR3 region has the DNA TGCGCCAGCAGCTTGGGTCGGGATTCCTACACCTTC.